The T cell receptor beta chain described here comes from a study of control samples from healthy donors and cancer patients (TCRdb year 2020). CDR1 and CDR2 (MNHEY, SMNVEV) derive from the germline V gene (reference sequence). At the junction V is shortened by 6 bases and J by 2 bases, with 20 bases in between. The CDR3 sequence holds 16 residues, the cysteine and valine included. Here the CDR3 DNA is all that survives: 48 bases in frame from base 1. A word on this clone: The antigen it binds to is not known. No much larger clonotype is one base removed from it; base qualities were not supplied.

The library was built by means of the immunoSEQ multiplex PCR assay. The immuneACCESS repertoire file appears here via TCRdb, limited to in-frame rearrangements. These files lack a portion of the clones; in checked studies, under half of the deficit traces to unresolved V genes, and the cause of the others is not known. In this sample the table shows about 120,000 clones, about 93% of which occur a single time. The ten largest clones represent around 2.5% of the sample. Sequencing input: blood. The chain uses TRBV27 and TRBJ2-7; a weak D assignment points to TRBD1 (5 bases agree). The sequence came from a man younger than 40 in good health. The CDR3: CASRSTGAINPYEQYV. The nucleotide sequence is given as TGTGCCAGCAGGAGTACAGGAGCTATCAATCCCTACGAGCAGTACGTC.